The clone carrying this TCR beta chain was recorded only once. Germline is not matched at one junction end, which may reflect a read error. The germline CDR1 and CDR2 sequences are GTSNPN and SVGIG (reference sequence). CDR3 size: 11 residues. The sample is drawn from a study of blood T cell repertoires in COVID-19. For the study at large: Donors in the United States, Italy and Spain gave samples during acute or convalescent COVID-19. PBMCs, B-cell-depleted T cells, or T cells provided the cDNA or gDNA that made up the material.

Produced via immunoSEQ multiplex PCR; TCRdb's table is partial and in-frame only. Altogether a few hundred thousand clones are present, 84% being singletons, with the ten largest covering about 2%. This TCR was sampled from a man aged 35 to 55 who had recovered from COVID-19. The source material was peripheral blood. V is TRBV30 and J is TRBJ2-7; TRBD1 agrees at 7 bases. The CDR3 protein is CARRQGYEQYF. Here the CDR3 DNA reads TGTGCCAGGAGACAGGGCTACGAGCAGTACTTC.